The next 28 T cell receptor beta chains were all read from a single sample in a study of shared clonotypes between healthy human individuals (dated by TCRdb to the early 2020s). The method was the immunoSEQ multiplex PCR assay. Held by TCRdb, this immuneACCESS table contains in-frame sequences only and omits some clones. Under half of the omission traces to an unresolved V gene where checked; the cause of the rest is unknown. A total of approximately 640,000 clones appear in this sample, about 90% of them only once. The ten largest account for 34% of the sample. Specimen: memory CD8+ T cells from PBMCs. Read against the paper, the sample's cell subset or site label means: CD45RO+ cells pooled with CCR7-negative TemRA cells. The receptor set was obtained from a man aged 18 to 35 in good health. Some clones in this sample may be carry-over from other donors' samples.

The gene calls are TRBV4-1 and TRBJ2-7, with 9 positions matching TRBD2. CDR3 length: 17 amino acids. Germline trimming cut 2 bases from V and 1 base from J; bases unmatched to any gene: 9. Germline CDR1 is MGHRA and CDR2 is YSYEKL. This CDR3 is CASSQRGPSGKSYEQYF. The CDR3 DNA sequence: TGCGCCAGCAGCCAAAGAGGGCCTAGCGGGAAGTCCTACGAGCAGTACTTC.

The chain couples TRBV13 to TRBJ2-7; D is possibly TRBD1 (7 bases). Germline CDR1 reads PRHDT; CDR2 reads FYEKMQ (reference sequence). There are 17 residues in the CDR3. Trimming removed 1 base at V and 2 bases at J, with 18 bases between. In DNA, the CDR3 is TGTGCCAGCAGCTTAGTAGGGCGGGGACAGATTCCCTACGAGCAGTACTTC. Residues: CASSLVGRGQIPYEQYF.

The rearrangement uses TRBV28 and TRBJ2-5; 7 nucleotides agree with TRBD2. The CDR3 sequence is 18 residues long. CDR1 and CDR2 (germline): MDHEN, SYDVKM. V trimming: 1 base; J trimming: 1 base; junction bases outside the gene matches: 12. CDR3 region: CASSLSGTTPGLQETQYF. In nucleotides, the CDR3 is TGTGCCAGCAGTTTATCTGGGACTACCCCTGGCCTCCAAGAGACCCAGTACTTC.

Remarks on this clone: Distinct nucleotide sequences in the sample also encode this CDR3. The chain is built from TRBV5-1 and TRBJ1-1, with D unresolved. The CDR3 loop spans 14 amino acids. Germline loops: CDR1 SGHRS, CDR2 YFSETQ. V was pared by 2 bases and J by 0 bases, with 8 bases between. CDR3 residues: CASSLGGLNTEAFF. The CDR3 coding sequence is TGCGCCAGCAGCTTAGGAGGGTTGAACACTGAAGCTTTCTTT.

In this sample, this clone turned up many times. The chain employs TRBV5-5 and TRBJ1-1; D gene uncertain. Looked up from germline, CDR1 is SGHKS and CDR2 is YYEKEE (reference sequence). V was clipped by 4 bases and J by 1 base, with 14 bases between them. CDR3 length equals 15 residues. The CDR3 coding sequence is TGTGCCAGCAGCCGGACGGACGACGGGAACACTGAAGCTTTCTTT. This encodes CASSRTDDGNTEAFF.

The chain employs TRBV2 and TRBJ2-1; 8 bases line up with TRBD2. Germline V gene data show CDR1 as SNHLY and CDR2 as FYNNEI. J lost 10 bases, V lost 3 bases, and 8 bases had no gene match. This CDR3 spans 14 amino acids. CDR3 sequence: CASSDKSSGEEQFF. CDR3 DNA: TGTGCCAGCAGTGATAAGAGTAGCGGGGAGGAGCAGTTCTTC.

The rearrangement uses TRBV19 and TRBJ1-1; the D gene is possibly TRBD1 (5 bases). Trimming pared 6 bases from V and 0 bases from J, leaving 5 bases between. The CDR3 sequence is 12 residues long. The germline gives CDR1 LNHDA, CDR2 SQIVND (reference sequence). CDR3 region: CASRGLNTEAFF. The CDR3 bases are TGTGCCAGTAGGGGACTGAACACTGAAGCTTTCTTT.

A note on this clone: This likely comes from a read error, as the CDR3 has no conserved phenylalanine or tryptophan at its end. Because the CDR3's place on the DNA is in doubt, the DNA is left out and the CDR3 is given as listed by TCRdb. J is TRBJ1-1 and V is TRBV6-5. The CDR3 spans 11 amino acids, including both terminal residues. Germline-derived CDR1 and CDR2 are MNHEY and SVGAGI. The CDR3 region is CASSYPGGWTL.

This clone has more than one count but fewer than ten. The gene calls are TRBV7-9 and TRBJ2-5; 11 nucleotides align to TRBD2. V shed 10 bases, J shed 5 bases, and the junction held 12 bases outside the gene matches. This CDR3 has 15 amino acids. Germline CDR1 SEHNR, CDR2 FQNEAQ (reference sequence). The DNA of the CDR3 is TGTGCCACCGGTTTACTAGCGGGAGAATGGGAGACCCAGTACTTC. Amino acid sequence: CATGLLAGEWETQYF.

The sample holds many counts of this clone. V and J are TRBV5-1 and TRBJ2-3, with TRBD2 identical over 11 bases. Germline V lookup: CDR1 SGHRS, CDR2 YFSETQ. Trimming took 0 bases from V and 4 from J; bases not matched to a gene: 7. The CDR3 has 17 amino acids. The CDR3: CASSLDPTSGSSDTQYF. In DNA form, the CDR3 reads TGCGCCAGCAGCTTGGATCCCACTAGCGGGAGTTCAGATACGCAGTATTTT.

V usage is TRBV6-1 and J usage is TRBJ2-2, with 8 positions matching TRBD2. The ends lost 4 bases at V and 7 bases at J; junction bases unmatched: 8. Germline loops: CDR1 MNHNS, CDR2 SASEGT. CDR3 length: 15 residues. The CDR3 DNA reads TGTGCCAGCAGTGCCGGGACTAGGGTTAGCGGGGAGCTGTTTTTT. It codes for CASSAGTRVSGELFF.

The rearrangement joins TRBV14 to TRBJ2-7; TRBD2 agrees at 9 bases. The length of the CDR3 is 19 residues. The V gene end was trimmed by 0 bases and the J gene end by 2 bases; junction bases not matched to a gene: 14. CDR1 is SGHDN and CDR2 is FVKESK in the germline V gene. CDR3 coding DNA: TGTGCCAGCAGCCAAGATCTTACTAGCGGGTTGCCCGGTCCCTACGAGCAGTACTTC. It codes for CASSQDLTSGLPGPYEQYF.

In nucleotides, the CDR3 is TGTGCCAGCAGCCTCCCCTCCGTGGACAGGGCACAAGAGACCCAGTACTTC. Its translation is CASSLPSVDRAQETQYF. The chain has TRBV7-9 and TRBJ2-5; 8 bases fit TRBD1. The CDR3 consists of 17 residues. Trimming removed 5 bases from V and 2 bases from J; junction bases left unmatched: 13. Germline V gene lookup returns CDR1 SEHNR and CDR2 FQNEAQ (reference sequence).

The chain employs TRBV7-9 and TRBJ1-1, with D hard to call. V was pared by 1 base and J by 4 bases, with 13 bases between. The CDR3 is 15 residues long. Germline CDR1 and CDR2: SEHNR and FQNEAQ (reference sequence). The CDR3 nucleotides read TGTGCCAGCAGCTTAGGCCGGGGTGGGAGCACTGAAGCTTTCTTT. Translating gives CASSLGRGGSTEAFF. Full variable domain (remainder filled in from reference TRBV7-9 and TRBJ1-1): DTGVSQNPRHKITKRGQNVTFRCDPISEHNRLYWYRQTLGQGPEFLTYFQNEAQLEKSRLLSDRFSAERPKGSFSTLEIQRTEQGDSAMYLCASSLGRGGSTEAFFGQGTRLTVV.

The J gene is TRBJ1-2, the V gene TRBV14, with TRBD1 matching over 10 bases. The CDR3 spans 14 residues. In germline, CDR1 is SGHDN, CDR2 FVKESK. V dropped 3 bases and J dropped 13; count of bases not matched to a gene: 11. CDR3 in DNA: TGTGCCAGCAGCCACCTGAGGGGACAGGGGTTTTCCACCTTC. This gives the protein CASSHLRGQGFSTF. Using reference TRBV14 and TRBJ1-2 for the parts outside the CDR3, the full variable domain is EAGVTQFPSHSVIEKGQTVTLRCDPISGHDNLYWYRRVMGKEIKFLLHFVKESKQDESGMPNNRFLAERTGGTYSTLKVQPAELEDSGVYFCASSHLRGQGFSTFGSGTRLTVV.

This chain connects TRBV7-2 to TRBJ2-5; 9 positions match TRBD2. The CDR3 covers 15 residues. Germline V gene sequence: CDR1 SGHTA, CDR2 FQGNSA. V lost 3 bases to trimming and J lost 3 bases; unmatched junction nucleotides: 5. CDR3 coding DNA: TGTGCCAGCAGCTTTTGGCGGGAGGGTGAAGAGACCCAGTACTTC. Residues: CASSFWREGEETQYF. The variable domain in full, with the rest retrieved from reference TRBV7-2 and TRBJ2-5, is GAGVSQSPSNKVTEKGKDVELRCDPISGHTALYWYRQSLGQGLEFLIYFQGNSAPDKSGLPSDRFSAERTGGSVSTLTIQRTQQEDSAVYLCASSFWREGEETQYFGPGTRLLVL.

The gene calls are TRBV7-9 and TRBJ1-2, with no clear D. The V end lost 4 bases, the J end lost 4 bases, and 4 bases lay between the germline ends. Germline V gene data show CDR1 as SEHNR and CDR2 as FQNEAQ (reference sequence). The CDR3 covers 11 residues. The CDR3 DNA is TGTGCCAGCAGCTGGGGCTATGGCTACACCTTC. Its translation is CASSWGYGYTF.

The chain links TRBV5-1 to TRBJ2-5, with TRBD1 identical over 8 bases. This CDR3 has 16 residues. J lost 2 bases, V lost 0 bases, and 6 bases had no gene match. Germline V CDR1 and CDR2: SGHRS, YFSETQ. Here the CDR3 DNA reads TGCGCCAGCAGCTTGGAGGGCAGGGGGCTTCAAGAGACCCAGTACTTC. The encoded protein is CASSLEGRGLQETQYF. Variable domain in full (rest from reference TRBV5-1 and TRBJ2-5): KAGVTQTPRYLIKTRGQQVTLSCSPISGHRSVSWYQQTPGQGLQFLFEYFSETQRNKGNFPGRFSGRQFSNSRSEMNVSTLELGDSALYLCASSLEGRGLQETQYFGPGTRLLVL.

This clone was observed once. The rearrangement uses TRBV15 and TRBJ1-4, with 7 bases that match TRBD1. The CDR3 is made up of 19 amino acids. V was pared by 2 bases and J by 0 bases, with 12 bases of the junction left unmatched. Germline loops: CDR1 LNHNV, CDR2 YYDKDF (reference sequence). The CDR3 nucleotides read TGTGCCACCAGCAGAAAACAGGGGATGCCTCTCTCAACTAATGAAAAACTGTTTTTT. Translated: CATSRKQGMPLSTNEKLFF.

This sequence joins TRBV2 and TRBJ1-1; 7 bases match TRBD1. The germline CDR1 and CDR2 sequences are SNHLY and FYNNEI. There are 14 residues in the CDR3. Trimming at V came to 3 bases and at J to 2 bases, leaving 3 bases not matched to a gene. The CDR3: CASSERGGNTEAFF. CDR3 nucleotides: TGTGCCAGCAGTGAGAGAGGGGGCAACACTGAAGCTTTCTTT.

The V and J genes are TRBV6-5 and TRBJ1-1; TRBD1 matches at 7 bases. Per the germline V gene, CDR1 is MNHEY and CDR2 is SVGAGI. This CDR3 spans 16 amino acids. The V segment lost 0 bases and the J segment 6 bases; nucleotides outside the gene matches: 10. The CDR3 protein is CASSYSSGQIFAEAFF. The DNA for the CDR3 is TGTGCCAGCAGTTACTCTTCGGGACAGATTTTCGCTGAAGCTTTCTTT.

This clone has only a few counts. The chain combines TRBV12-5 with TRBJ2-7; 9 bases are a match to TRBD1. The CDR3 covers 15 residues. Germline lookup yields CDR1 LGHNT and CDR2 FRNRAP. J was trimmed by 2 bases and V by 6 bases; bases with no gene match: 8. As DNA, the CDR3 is TGTGCTAGTGGGGGTGGGACAGGGAAGCCCTACGAGCAGTACTTC. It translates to CASGGGTGKPYEQYF.

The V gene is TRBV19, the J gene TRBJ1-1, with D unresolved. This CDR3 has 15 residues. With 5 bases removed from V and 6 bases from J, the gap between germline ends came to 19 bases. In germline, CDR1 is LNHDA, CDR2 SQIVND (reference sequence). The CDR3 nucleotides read TGTGCCAGTAGTGAAAGGGCCGGGATTACACCTGAAGCTTTCTTT. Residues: CASSERAGITPEAFF.

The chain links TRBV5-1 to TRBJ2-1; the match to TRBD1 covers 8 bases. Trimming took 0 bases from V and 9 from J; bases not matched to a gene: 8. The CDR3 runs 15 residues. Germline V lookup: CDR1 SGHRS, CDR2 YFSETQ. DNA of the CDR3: TGCGCCAGCAGCTTGGCGCAGGGGGCCATCGGTGAGCAGTTCTTC. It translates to CASSLAQGAIGEQFF.

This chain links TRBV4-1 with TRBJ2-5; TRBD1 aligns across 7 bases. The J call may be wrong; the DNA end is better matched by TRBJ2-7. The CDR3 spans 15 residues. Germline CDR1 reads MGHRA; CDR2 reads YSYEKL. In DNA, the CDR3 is TGCGCCAGCAGTCAACGACAGGGTAGCGTATACGAGCAGTACTTC. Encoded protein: CASSQRQGSVYEQYF.

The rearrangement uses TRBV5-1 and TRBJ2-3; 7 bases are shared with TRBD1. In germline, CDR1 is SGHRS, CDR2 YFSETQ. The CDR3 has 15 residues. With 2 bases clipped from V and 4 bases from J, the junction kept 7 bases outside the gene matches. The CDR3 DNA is TGCGCCAGCAGCTTTGTCAGGCAGGGGGCAGATACGCAGTATTTT. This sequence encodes CASSFVRQGADTQYF.

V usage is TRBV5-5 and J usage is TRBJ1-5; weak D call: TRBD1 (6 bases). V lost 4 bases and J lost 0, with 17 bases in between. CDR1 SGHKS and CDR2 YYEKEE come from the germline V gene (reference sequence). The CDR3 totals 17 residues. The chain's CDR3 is CASSMHPGQTSNQPQHF. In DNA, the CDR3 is TGTGCCAGCAGCATGCATCCGGGACAAACTAGCAATCAGCCCCAGCATTTT. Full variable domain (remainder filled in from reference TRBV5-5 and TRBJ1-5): DAGVTQSPTHLIKTRGQQVTLRCSPISGHKSVSWYQQVLGQGPQFIFQYYEKEERGRGNFPDRFSARQFPNYSSELNVNALLLGDSALYLCASSMHPGQTSNQPQHFGDGTRLSIL.

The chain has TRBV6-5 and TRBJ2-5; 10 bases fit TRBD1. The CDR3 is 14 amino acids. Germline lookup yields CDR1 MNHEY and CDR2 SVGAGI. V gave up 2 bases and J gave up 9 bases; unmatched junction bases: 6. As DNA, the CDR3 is TGTGCCAGCAGTTACCTTGGGACAGGGGAGGCCCAGTACTTC. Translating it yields CASSYLGTGEAQYF.